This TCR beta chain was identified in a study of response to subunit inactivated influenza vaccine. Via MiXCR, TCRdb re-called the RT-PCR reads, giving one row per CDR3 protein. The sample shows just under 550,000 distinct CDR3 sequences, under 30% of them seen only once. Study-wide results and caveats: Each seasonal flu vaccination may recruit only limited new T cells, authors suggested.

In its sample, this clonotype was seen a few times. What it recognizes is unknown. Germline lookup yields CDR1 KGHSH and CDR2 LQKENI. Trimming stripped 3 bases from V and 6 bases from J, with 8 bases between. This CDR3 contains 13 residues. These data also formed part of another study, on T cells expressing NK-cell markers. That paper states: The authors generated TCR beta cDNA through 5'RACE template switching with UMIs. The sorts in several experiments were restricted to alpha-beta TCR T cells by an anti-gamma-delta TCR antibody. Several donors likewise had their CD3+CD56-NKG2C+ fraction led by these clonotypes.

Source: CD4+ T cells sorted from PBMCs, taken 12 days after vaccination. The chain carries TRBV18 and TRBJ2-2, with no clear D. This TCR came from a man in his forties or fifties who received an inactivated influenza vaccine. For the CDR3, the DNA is TGTGCCAGCTCACCTCCAAGGTCCGGGGAGCTGTTTTTT. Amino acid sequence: CASSPPRSGELFF.